This T cell receptor (beta chain) was documented in a study of brain metastases from non-small cell lung cancer. Repertoires were generated with immunoSEQ multiplex PCR, while TCRdb's copy carries only in-frame clones and drops some. The sample includes 3,000 to 3,500 clones, nearly 97% of them seen just once. Germline loops: CDR1 SGHVS, CDR2 FNYEAQ. The CDR3 is made up of 15 amino acids. Trimming cost V 6 bases and J 4 bases, with 16 bases left between them. This receptor was taken from a donor aged 40 or over with non-small cell lung cancer. The sample taken for sequencing was tumor-adjacent normal tissue. V and J are TRBV7-6 and TRBJ1-3, with a weak D call TRBD1 (5 bases). The CDR3, as DNA: TGTGCCAGCAGGGCACTGGGGGTCCCCGGAAACACCATATATTTT. This gives the protein CASRALGVPGNTIYF.